The 6 T cell receptor beta chains given below trace back to one sample, sequenced in a study of radiation and T cells in renal cell carcinoma. Time point defined: baseline pretreatment blood. Regarding treatment: 15 Gy SBRT to primary tumor, nephrectomy 4 weeks later. Some clones are missing from TCRdb's copy, which holds only in-frame ones; the method was immunoSEQ multiplex PCR. Among some 150,000 clones listed, around 78% were seen once. The sequencing used blood, collected from a patient whose treatment included radiotherapy and nephrectomy. The receptors come from a woman aged 50 to 65 with renal cell carcinoma.

This clone was seen a handful of times. This sequence joins TRBV4-3 and TRBJ1-2; tentatively, D is TRBD1 (6 bases). This CDR3 has 14 amino acids. V lost 0 bases, J lost 8 bases, and 13 bases lay in between. In germline, CDR1 is LGHNA, CDR2 YSLEER. The CDR3 sequence is CASSQDVQGGGYTF. CDR3 DNA: TGCGCCAGCAGCCAAGATGTACAGGGTGGAGGCTACACCTTC.

The V call is TRBV29-1, the J call TRBJ2-5, with D unclear. The CDR3 runs 11 residues. Germline V lookup: CDR1 SQVTM, CDR2 ANQGSEA. Trimming removed 6 bases at V and 5 bases at J, with 10 bases between. CDR3 bases: TGCAGCGTGGGCGGCGAGGAGACCCAGTACTTC. This sequence encodes CSVGGEETQYF.

The count of this clone is one. V and J are TRBV5-1 and TRBJ2-2, with 7 bases that match TRBD2. V gave up 7 bases and J gave up 6 bases; unmatched junction bases: 6. CDR3 length equals 13 residues. Germline V gene lookup returns CDR1 SGHRS and CDR2 YFSETQ. The CDR3 bases are TGCGCCAGCGCCGGACTAGGGGCCGGGGAGCTGTTTTTT. Translated: CASAGLGAGELFF.

The genes are TRBV10-2 and TRBJ2-1; 10 bases line up with TRBD2. Per germline, CDR1 WSHSY and CDR2 SAAADI. This CDR3 region has 15 residues. Trimming removed 7 bases from V and 6 bases from J; junction bases left unmatched: 9. CDR3 DNA: TGCGCCAGCACTAAAGGACTAGCGGAGCCCAATGAGCAGTTCTTC. Translation: CASTKGLAEPNEQFF.

The table lists this clone with a few counts. V is TRBV5-1 and J is TRBJ1-1, with D maybe TRBD1 (6 bases). V was trimmed by 3 bases and J by 1 base, leaving 13 bases between them. Germline V CDR1 and CDR2: SGHRS, YFSETQ. CDR3 length: 15 residues. The CDR3 nucleotides are TGCGCCAGCAGCTCCCCAGGGGTCGGGAACACTGAAGCTTTCTTT. Its protein is CASSSPGVGNTEAFF.

The V and J genes are TRBV27 and TRBJ1-5; TRBD1 matches 8 bases. The CDR3 spans 12 residues. Germline CDR1 and CDR2: MNHEY and SMNVEV (reference sequence). Trimming cost V 6 bases and J 9 bases; bases outside gene matches: 4. CDR3 residues: CASSKQGGPQHF. CDR3 nucleotides: TGTGCCAGCAGCAAACAGGGGGGGCCCCAGCATTTT.